This T cell receptor (beta chain) was captured in a study of T cell repertoires in cytomegalovirus infection. The germline V gene has CDR1 SGHVS and CDR2 FQNEAQ. Germline trimming cut 6 bases from V and 10 bases from J; bases unmatched to any gene: 11. CDR3 length: 14 amino acids. TCRdb re-derived calls from the reads in MiXCR, one entry per CDR3 protein. Of more than 150,000 distinct CDR3 sequences in the sample, 25% to 30% were seen once. Sequences were obtained from PBMCs. The V call is TRBV7-8, the J call TRBJ1-4; 7 bases map to TRBD1. This clonotype was sampled from a human donor in good health (CMV status not recorded). Some clones in this sample may be carry-over from other donors' samples. The chain's CDR3 is CASSLGTEIGKLFF. Here the CDR3 DNA reads TGTGCCAGCAGTCTGGGGACAGAAATTGGAAAACTGTTTTTT.